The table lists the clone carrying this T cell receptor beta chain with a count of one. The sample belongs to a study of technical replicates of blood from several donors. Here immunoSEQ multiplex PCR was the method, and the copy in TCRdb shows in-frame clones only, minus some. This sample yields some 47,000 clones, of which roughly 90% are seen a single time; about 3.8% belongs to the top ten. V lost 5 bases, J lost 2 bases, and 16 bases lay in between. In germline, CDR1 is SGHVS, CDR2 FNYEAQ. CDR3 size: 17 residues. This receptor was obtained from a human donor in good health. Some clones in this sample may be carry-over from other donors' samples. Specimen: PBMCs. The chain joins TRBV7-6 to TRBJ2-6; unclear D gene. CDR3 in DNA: TGTGCCAGCAGCCCACCTCTTGCGGTTCCTGGGGCCAACGTCCTGACTTTC. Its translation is CASSPPLAVPGANVLTF.